This T cell receptor beta chain was identified during a study of CD8 T cells in Susac syndrome. With respect to this clonotype: The antigen is not known.

Study findings and constraints: Regarding the TCR sequencing and HLA analysis, the study admitted that a relatively small number of individuals were involved.

Losses at the gene ends were 5 bases for V and 0 bases for J; bases not matched to a gene: 7. This CDR3 contains 15 residues. TCR beta was sequenced from blood CD8+ and CD4+ T cells. The CD8+ and CD4+ T cells were isolated magnetically using a negative isolation approach, whereas the TEMRA cells were enriched by FACS. Reverse transcription of roughly 0.45 to 1 ug RNA was carried out with random hexamers. Coverage of TCR beta CDR3 amplification by immunoSEQ multiplex PCR extended to 54 Vbeta and 13 Jbeta. MiXCR was run by TCRdb on the immunoSEQ multiplex PCR reads, yielding one entry per CDR3 protein. The sample lists about 160,000 distinct CDR3 sequences, roughly 95% occurring once.

The chain carries TRBV12-3 or TRBV12-4 and TRBJ2-7; TRBD2 aligns across 7 bases. The sequenced material came from CD4+ T cells from PBMCs. The clonotype was recovered from a human donor with multiple sclerosis. The CDR3 nucleotides are TGTGCCAGCAGTCACGTCGCTAGCGGCTCCTACGAGCAGTACTTC. As protein: CASSHVASGSYEQYF.